Shown below are 3 T cell receptor beta chains from a single sample sequenced in a study of identical twins. MiXCR, applied by TCRdb to the 5' RACE reads, yields one record per CDR3 protein. This table holds fewer than 500,000 distinct CDR3 sequences, more than 20% found once. These data were also reused for a study on T cells expressing NK-cell markers.

Sequenced sample: CD4+ T cells sorted from blood. The receptors derive from a woman in her late teens or twenties in good health.

The chain carries TRBV6-1 and TRBJ2-3; the D is unclear. There are 13 residues in the CDR3. V was clipped by 7 bases and J by 1 base, with 9 bases between them. CDR1 is MNHNS and CDR2 is SASEGT in the germline V gene. In nucleotides, the CDR3 is TGTGCCAGCATGGTGGTCGGCACAGATACGCAGTATTTT. This gives the protein CASMVVGTDTQYF.

The chain couples TRBV11-1 to TRBJ1-1; TRBD1 might be the D (5 bases). The V end was cut by 2 bases, the J end by 7 bases, with 8 bases between. Germline V gene lookup returns CDR1 SGHAT and CDR2 FQDESV (reference sequence). CDR3 size: 12 residues. The CDR3 bases are TGTGCCAGCAGCTTATCGACAGTTGAAGCTTTCTTT. As protein: CASSLSTVEAFF.

The chain couples TRBV15 to TRBJ1-5; D not certain. Germline CDR1 and CDR2: LNHNV and YYDKDF (reference sequence). With 1 base removed from V and 7 bases from J, the gap between germline ends came to 11 bases. The CDR3 length is 14 residues. The CDR3 reads CATSRVEGRQPQHF. The CDR3 DNA is TGTGCCACCAGCAGAGTCGAGGGTAGGCAGCCCCAGCATTTT.